This T cell receptor beta chain was sequenced for a study of T cells in Graves' hyperthyroidism and ophthalmopathy. General study results and limits: Using 13 V-J features, a model discriminated ophthalmopathy from stable hyperthyroidism.

Amplified TCR beta CDR3 regions derived from RNA transcripts. TCR CDR3 underwent first-round RT-PCR with the HTBI primer set. Each CDR3 protein gets one entry after TCRdb re-called the multiplex PCR reads with MiXCR. Seen here are more than 350,000 distinct CDR3 sequences, roughly 17% observed once, and the top ten hold 34%. Hyperthyroidism patients were newly diagnosed, had disease duration under 2 months, and were aged 18 to 65 years. Patients with uncontrolled infections, other autoimmune diseases, pregnancy or lactation were excluded. The authors took PBMCs from 9.5 to 10 ml fresh peripheral blood. This CDR3 comprises 13 residues. Trimming pared 4 bases from V and 3 bases from J, leaving 10 bases between. Germline V gives CDR1 SGHNT, CDR2 YENEEA. On this clonotype: Antigen unknown.

The origin of this receptor is a woman aged 25 to 45 with Graves' hyperthyroidism that later progressed to Graves' ophthalmopathy. The sequenced sample consisted of blood. The gene calls are TRBV11-3 and TRBJ2-7; the D gene is possibly TRBD1 (6 bases). CDR3 nucleotide sequence: TGTGCCAGCAGCTCGGACAGAGACTACGAGCAGTACTTC. Protein sequence: CASSSDRDYEQYF.